One and the same sample provided the 22 T cell receptor beta chains below, sequenced in a study of identical twins. TCRdb processed the 5' RACE reads anew with MiXCR; each CDR3 protein has one entry. The sample consists of 600,000 to 850,000 distinct CDR3 sequences, about 20% of them appearing once. These same records also appear under a second study, on T cells expressing NK-cell markers.

The sample consisted of PBMCs. The source is a woman younger than 35 in good health.

This clonotype was seen once. The chain combines TRBV7-9 with TRBJ2-5; the match to TRBD2 covers 13 bases. The CDR3 totals 16 residues. The V gene's germline CDR1 is SEHNR and CDR2 FQNEAQ (reference sequence). CDR3 nucleotides: TGTGCGGGCACCGGGACTAGCGGGAAAGGGCGCGAGACCCAGTACTTC. The encoded protein is CAGTGTSGKGRETQYF.

The CDR3, as DNA: TGTGCCAGCAGCGCAGGACTTTCCGCCTCTGGAAACACCATATATTTT. Translating gives CASSAGLSASGNTIYF. The V call is TRBV9, the J call TRBJ1-3, with no clear D. This CDR3 contains 16 residues. Trimming cost V 3 bases and J 0 bases, with 13 bases left between them. The germline V gene has CDR1 SGDLS and CDR2 YYNGEE.

This clonotype was recorded a few times. The chain has TRBV15 and TRBJ2-4; unclear D gene. The V end was cut by 3 bases, the J end by 5 bases, with 14 bases between. This CDR3 contains 15 residues. Germline V gene lookup returns CDR1 LNHNV and CDR2 YYDKDF (reference sequence). In DNA, the CDR3 is TGTGCCACCAGCAGCTCCTCCTTCCGGGAAAACATTCAGTACTTC. This codes for CATSSSSFRENIQYF.

The chain uses TRBV5-1 and TRBJ1-4; 7 bases align to TRBD1. Germline CDR1 is SGHRS and CDR2 is YFSETQ. V lost 4 bases to trimming and J lost 4 bases; unmatched junction nucleotides: 4. The CDR3 totals 14 residues. The CDR3 region has the DNA TGCGCCAGCAGCGGTGGGACAGATAATGAAAAACTGTTTTTT. The encoded protein is CASSGGTDNEKLFF. Based on the CDR3 plus reference TRBV5-1 and TRBJ1-4, the full variable domain is KAGVTQTPRYLIKTRGQQVTLSCSPISGHRSVSWYQQTPGQGLQFLFEYFSETQRNKGNFPGRFSGRQFSNSRSEMNVSTLELGDSALYLCASSGGTDNEKLFFGSGTQLSVL.

The rearrangement links TRBV7-2 to TRBJ1-2; no definite D call. The germline V gene has CDR1 SGHTA and CDR2 FQGNSA. The V end lost 0 bases, the J end lost 9 bases, and 14 bases lay between the germline ends. The CDR3 has 14 residues. The CDR3 DNA follows: TGTGCCAGCAGCTTAGCGCGGTTAGGCGGGAGCTACACCTTC. Translating gives CASSLARLGGSYTF. The full variable domain, completed using reference TRBV7-2 and TRBJ1-2, is GAGVSQSPSNKVTEKGKDVELRCDPISGHTALYWYRQSLGQGLEFLIYFQGNSAPDKSGLPSDRFSAERTGGSVSTLTIQRTQQEDSAVYLCASSLARLGGSYTFGSGTRLTVV.

There are many counts of this clonotype. The chain uses TRBV5-1 and TRBJ2-1, with 9 bases identical to TRBD1. Germline CDR1 is SGHRS and CDR2 is YFSETQ. The CDR3 totals 16 residues. Trimming cost V 4 bases and J 7 bases; bases outside gene matches: 12. The CDR3 region has the DNA TGCGCCAGCAGCACCTTGTTGGGACAGGGATGGAATGAGCAGTTCTTC. Amino acids: CASSTLLGQGWNEQFF.

This clonotype has only a few counts. The chain is built from TRBV18 and TRBJ1-4; D call uncertain. V was shortened by 4 bases and J by 3 bases, with 6 bases between the two germline ends. Germline V lookup: CDR1 KGHSH, CDR2 LQKENI. The CDR3 spans 13 residues. The CDR3 DNA is TGTGCCAGCTCACAGGTAGCTAATGAAAAACTGTTTTTT. It yields the protein CASSQVANEKLFF.

In its sample, this clonotype was seen a few times. The genes are TRBV7-8 and TRBJ2-7; perhaps D is TRBD1 or TRBD2 (5 bases each). The CDR3 is made up of 16 amino acids. V was clipped by 5 bases and J by 1 base, with 18 bases between them. The germline CDR1 and CDR2 sequences are SGHVS and FQNEAQ. CDR3: CASSPQGAPLSYEQYF. The CDR3 nucleotides are TGTGCCAGCAGCCCCCAGGGAGCACCTCTATCCTACGAGCAGTACTTC. Looking up the rest from reference TRBV7-8 and TRBJ2-7 gives the full variable domain: GAGVSQSPRYKVAKRGQDVALRCDPISGHVSLFWYQQALGQGPEFLTYFQNEAQLDKSGLPSDRFFAERPEGSVSTLKIQRTQQEDSAVYLCASSPQGAPLSYEQYFGPGTRLTVT.

This clonotype has just a few counts. V usage is TRBV6-1 and J usage is TRBJ2-5; possibly TRBD2 for D (6 bases). The germline CDR1 and CDR2 sequences are MNHNS and SASEGT. Trimming removed 5 bases at V and 11 bases at J, with 30 bases between. The CDR3 is made up of 17 amino acids. The CDR3 DNA reads TGTGCCAGCAGTAGACGCCAATCCGGGACTCTCCCTATGCAGCAGTACTTC. It translates to CASSRRQSGTLPMQQYF.

The V gene is TRBV2, the J gene TRBJ2-5; 9 nucleotides agree with TRBD2. Trimming removed 1 base from V and 5 bases from J; junction bases left unmatched: 2. Germline lookup yields CDR1 SNHLY and CDR2 FYNNEI. The CDR3 totals 14 residues. Written as DNA, the CDR3 is TGTGCCAGCAGTGAAGGTACTAGCGGGGAGACCCAGTACTTC. It encodes CASSEGTSGETQYF.

This clonotype appeared a few times. The rearrangement uses TRBV19 and TRBJ2-2; a possible D gene is TRBD2 (7 bases). CDR3 length: 12 amino acids. V shed 10 bases and J shed 5 bases, with 11 bases lying between them. Germline CDR1 is LNHDA and CDR2 is SQIVND (reference sequence). CDR3 DNA: TGTGCCACAAGGGGGGGAACCGGGGAGCTGTTTTTT. It encodes CATRGGTGELFF. Based on the CDR3 plus reference TRBV19 and TRBJ2-2, the full variable domain is DGGITQSPKYLFRKEGQNVTLSCEQNLNHDAMYWYRQDPGQGLRLIYYSQIVNDFQKGDIAEGYSVSREKKESFPLTVTSAQKNPTAFYLCATRGGTGELFFGEGSRLTVL.

V and J are TRBV2 and TRBJ1-1; perhaps TRBD1 as D (5 bases). This CDR3 contains 14 residues. V gave up 7 bases and J gave up 0 bases, with 12 bases separating them. CDR1 is SNHLY, CDR2 FYNNEI, per germline. CDR3 in DNA: TGTGCCAGCACCCGACAGATCATGAACACTGAAGCTTTCTTT. The encoded protein is CASTRQIMNTEAFF.

This clonotype occurred a few times. The chain uses TRBV12-3 or TRBV12-4 and TRBJ2-2, with D possibly being TRBD1 or TRBD2 (6 bases each). The CDR3 spans 14 residues. Trimming cost V 6 bases and J 6 bases, with 14 bases left between them. The CDR3, as DNA: TGTGCCAGCAGGGAACGTGGGGGGCCCGGGGAGCTGTTTTTT. It codes for CASRERGGPGELFF.

The rearrangement uses TRBV5-1 and TRBJ2-3; D gene ambiguous. Germline CDR1 SGHRS, CDR2 YFSETQ. This CDR3 spans 15 amino acids. V lost 2 bases, J lost 4 bases, and 14 bases lay in between. DNA of the CDR3: TGCGCCAGCAGCTTCGGTGTCCAAGCGTCAGATACGCAGTATTTT. It yields the protein CASSFGVQASDTQYF. Supplemented by reference TRBV5-1 and TRBJ2-3, the full variable domain reads KAGVTQTPRYLIKTRGQQVTLSCSPISGHRSVSWYQQTPGQGLQFLFEYFSETQRNKGNFPGRFSGRQFSNSRSEMNVSTLELGDSALYLCASSFGVQASDTQYFGPGTRLTVL.

This chain links TRBV20-1 with TRBJ2-3; either TRBD1 or TRBD2 may supply D (5 bases each). The CDR3 runs 15 residues. Trimming pared 5 bases from V and 2 bases from J, leaving 17 bases between. Per germline, CDR1 DFQATT and CDR2 SNEGSKA (reference sequence). CDR3 loop: CSADPHGANTDTQYF. The CDR3 DNA is TGCAGTGCTGACCCCCACGGGGCGAACACAGATACGCAGTATTTT.

The CDR3, as DNA: TGCGCCAGCAGCCAAGAAAGGGGACCTAGTACGCAGTATTTT. This codes for CASSQERGPSTQYF. This chain connects TRBV4-1 to TRBJ2-3; D may correspond to TRBD1 or TRBD2 (5 bases each). Germline V gene data show CDR1 as MGHRA and CDR2 as YSYEKL. The CDR3 loop spans 14 amino acids. Deletions cut 0 bases from V and 8 bases from J, with 12 bases between.

This clonotype appeared a few times. The chain combines TRBV15 with TRBJ2-1; D is undetermined. This CDR3 is built from 14 residues. Per germline, CDR1 LNHNV and CDR2 YYDKDF (reference sequence). Trimming left V 5 bases short and J 8 bases short, with 16 bases between. The CDR3 region is CATSPTVVIDEQFF. The CDR3 DNA follows: TGTGCCACCAGCCCTACCGTCGTGATCGATGAGCAGTTCTTC.

This clonotype has a count of ten or more. This chain uses TRBV12-3 or TRBV12-4 with TRBJ1-1; D uncertain. The CDR3 runs 12 residues. The V end lost 6 bases, the J end lost 1 base, and 6 bases lay between the germline ends. The CDR3 coding sequence is TGTGCCAGCAGCCAAACGAACACTGAAGCTTTCTTT. Translation: CASSQTNTEAFF.

V usage is TRBV20-1 and J usage is TRBJ2-1; 10 nucleotides align to TRBD2. This CDR3 is 16 amino acids long. Germline V gene sequence: CDR1 DFQATT, CDR2 SNEGSKA (reference sequence). After removal of 0 bases from V and 7 bases from J, the junction contained 9 bases not matched to a gene. The CDR3 nucleotides are TGCAGTGCTAGAGATCGGGGTAGCGGGAGGTGGAATGAGCAGTTCTTC. This encodes CSARDRGSGRWNEQFF.

This clonotype was counted a single time. The chain has TRBV5-1 and TRBJ1-6; 8 bases map to TRBD1. There are 14 residues in the CDR3. J gave up 8 bases and V 9 bases, and 10 bases lay outside the gene matches. Germline V lookup: CDR1 SGHRS, CDR2 YFSETQ. The CDR3 reads CAKKPIQGDSPLHF. DNA of the CDR3: TGCGCCAAAAAACCAATACAGGGGGATTCACCCCTCCACTTT. The full variable domain, with the rest looked up from reference TRBV5-1 and TRBJ1-6, is KAGVTQTPRYLIKTRGQQVTLSCSPISGHRSVSWYQQTPGQGLQFLFEYFSETQRNKGNFPGRFSGRQFSNSRSEMNVSTLELGDSALYLCAKKPIQGDSPLHFGNGTRLTVT.

There are a few counts of this clonotype. The genes are TRBV5-1 and TRBJ2-7; 8 positions agree with TRBD1. CDR3 length: 11 amino acids. Germline loops: CDR1 SGHRS, CDR2 YFSETQ. Germline trimming cut 7 bases from V and 6 bases from J; bases unmatched to any gene: 3. CDR3 sequence (DNA): TGCGCCAGCGCGACAGGGGCCGAGCAGTACTTC. It codes for CASATGAEQYF. The full variable domain, rest sourced from reference TRBV5-1 and TRBJ2-7, is KAGVTQTPRYLIKTRGQQVTLSCSPISGHRSVSWYQQTPGQGLQFLFEYFSETQRNKGNFPGRFSGRQFSNSRSEMNVSTLELGDSALYLCASATGAEQYFGPGTRLTVT.

This clonotype was counted only a few times. CDR3 DNA: TGTGCCAGCAGCTCAGTTGCTAACTATGGCTACACCTTC. It codes for CASSSVANYGYTF. J is TRBJ1-2 and V is TRBV7-2; no reliable D call. Trimming cost V 4 bases and J 0 bases, with 6 bases left between them. The CDR3 runs to 13 residues. CDR1 and CDR2 from the germline V gene are SGHTA and FQGNSA.